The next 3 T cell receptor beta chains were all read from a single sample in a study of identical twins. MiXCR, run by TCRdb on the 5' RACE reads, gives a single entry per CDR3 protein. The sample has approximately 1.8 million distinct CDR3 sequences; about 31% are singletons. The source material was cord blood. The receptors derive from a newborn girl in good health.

The CDR3 reads CASSTDRGYYGYTF. The DNA of the CDR3 is TGTGCCAGTAGTACCGACAGGGGCTACTATGGCTACACCTTC. The chain recombines TRBV19 with TRBJ1-2; 8 positions agree with TRBD1. This CDR3 region has 14 residues. V gave up 4 bases and J gave up 3 bases; unmatched junction bases: 4. Germline CDR1 LNHDA, CDR2 SQIVND (reference sequence).

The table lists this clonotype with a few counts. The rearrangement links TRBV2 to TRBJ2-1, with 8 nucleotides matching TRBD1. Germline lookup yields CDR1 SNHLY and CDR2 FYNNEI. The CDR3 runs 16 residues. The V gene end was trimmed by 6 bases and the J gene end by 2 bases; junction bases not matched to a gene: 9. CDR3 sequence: CASRGRQGRTYNEQFF. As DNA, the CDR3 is TGTGCCAGCAGGGGCCGACAGGGGAGAACCTACAATGAGCAGTTCTTC.

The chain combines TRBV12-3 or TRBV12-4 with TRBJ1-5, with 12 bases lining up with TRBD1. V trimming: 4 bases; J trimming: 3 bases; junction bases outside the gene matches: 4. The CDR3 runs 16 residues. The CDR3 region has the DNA TGTGCCAGCAGTTCGGGACAGGGGGCGCCCAATCAGCCCCAGCATTTT. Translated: CASSSGQGAPNQPQHF.